Listed below are T cell receptor beta chains from one sample, sequenced in a study of T cell responses to AZD1222 COVID-19 vaccine. Clones were sequenced by immunoSEQ multiplex PCR, and TCRdb holds only the in-frame ones, with some missing. The table has about 150,000 clones, about nine tenths seen once; the top ten hold over 8%. Material: peripheral blood, obtained 28 days after the second AZD1222 dose. These receptor sequences come from an adult who received the AZD1222 COVID-19 vaccine. Both conserved end residues are trimmed from each CDR3. A D gene is named only where the DNA matches it firmly.

v_gene: TRBV19; d_gene: TRBD2; CDR3aa: ASSLLAGGYNEQF
v_gene: TRBV7-9; d_gene: TRBD1; CDR3aa: ASSGPGTGGFPSYEQY
v_gene: TRBV7-3; d_gene: .; CDR3aa: ASSSQGEAQY
v_gene: TRBV7-2; d_gene: .; CDR3aa: ATARDTNTEAF
v_gene: TRBV7-9; d_gene: .; CDR3aa: ASSSTVTITEAF
v_gene: TRBV7-6; d_gene: .; CDR3aa: ASSPPGNEQF
v_gene: TRBV6-5; d_gene: TRBD2; CDR3aa: ASSYGGRGGELF
v_gene: TRBV10-3; d_gene: TRBD2; CDR3aa: AITPGLEEGGELF
v_gene: TRBV3-1/TRBV3-2; d_gene: TRBD1; CDR3aa: ASSRGQGTYNSPLH
v_gene: TRBV12-3/TRBV12-4; d_gene: .; CDR3aa: ASSFIKYEQY
v_gene: TRBV12-3/TRBV12-4; d_gene: .; CDR3aa: ASSLGARETQY
v_gene: TRBV5-4; d_gene: .; CDR3aa: ASSTRTIEQF
v_gene: TRBV6-2/TRBV6-3; d_gene: TRBD1; CDR3aa: ASSLTGVQPQH
v_gene: TRBV4-3; d_gene: .; CDR3aa: ASSQEEGQY
v_gene: TRBV11-1; d_gene: TRBD2; CDR3aa: ASSLGTSGYNEQF
v_gene: TRBV6-5; d_gene: .; CDR3aa: ASSSPPRGHGYT
v_gene: TRBV24-1; d_gene: TRBD2; CDR3aa: ATSSGRIPDTQY
v_gene: TRBV3-1/TRBV3-2; d_gene: TRBD2; CDR3aa: ASSQGAGVVNEQF
v_gene: TRBV4-3; d_gene: .; CDR3aa: ASSQDQGVGELF
v_gene: TRBV5-4; d_gene: .; CDR3aa: ASSSGTSYEQY
v_gene: TRBV27; d_gene: TRBD1; CDR3aa: ASSNRGLSPLH
v_gene: TRBV7-2; d_gene: .; CDR3aa: ASSRGGGQAYNEQF
v_gene: TRBV19; d_gene: .; CDR3aa: ASSLGHHNQPQH
v_gene: TRBV19; d_gene: TRBD1; CDR3aa: ASSGGQGGHTEAF
v_gene: TRBV18; d_gene: TRBD2; CDR3aa: ASSPSLGSGSLRYNEQF
v_gene: TRBV5-1; d_gene: .; CDR3aa: ASSLAGARWEQY
v_gene: TRBV6-1; d_gene: .; CDR3aa: ASSEALRRGANEQY
v_gene: TRBV7-9; d_gene: TRBD2; CDR3aa: ASSSGLAGRDTGELF
v_gene: TRBV5-4; d_gene: .; CDR3aa: ASSLEEGANYGYT
v_gene: TRBV27; d_gene: TRBD1; CDR3aa: ASNPRGSDRGRVVPYNEQF
v_gene: TRBV28; d_gene: .; CDR3aa: ASIAKPLNEQF
v_gene: TRBV7-2; d_gene: TRBD1; CDR3aa: ASSSQGGPSYGYT
v_gene: TRBV5-8; d_gene: .; CDR3aa: ASSRDRGRGYSNQPQH
v_gene: TRBV9; d_gene: .; CDR3aa: ASSVGAAYGYT
v_gene: TRBV7-2; d_gene: .; CDR3aa: ASSIGTDNEQF
v_gene: TRBV24-1; d_gene: .; CDR3aa: ATSGARDLRNEQF
v_gene: TRBV18; d_gene: .; CDR3aa: ASSPSETQY
v_gene: TRBV7-6; d_gene: .; CDR3aa: ASSPQMRHYNEQF
v_gene: TRBV20-1; d_gene: TRBD1; CDR3aa: SASMTGNSNQPQH
v_gene: TRBV6-4; d_gene: .; CDR3aa: ASSALSWAAHYGYT
v_gene: TRBV6-7; d_gene: .; CDR3aa: ASSYSMESSGANVLT
v_gene: TRBV5-4; d_gene: TRBD1; CDR3aa: ASSFTGGEETQY
v_gene: TRBV6-5; d_gene: TRBD1; CDR3aa: ATETGREKLF
v_gene: TRBV7-2; d_gene: .; CDR3aa: ASSLMQGYNQPQH
v_gene: TRBV19; d_gene: .; CDR3aa: ASSKGISVLNYEQY
v_gene: TRBV28; d_gene: .; CDR3aa: ASSTRHKGAYEQY
v_gene: TRBV27; d_gene: TRBD1; CDR3aa: ASRSGGGYGYT
v_gene: TRBV4-1; d_gene: TRBD1; CDR3aa: ASSQDRTGGNSPLH